Presented here are 26 T cell receptor beta chains from one specimen sequenced in a study of post-analysis software for immune sequencing data. Study-wide results and limits: In patients, a few TRBV segments were more frequent than in controls, with TRBV5-6, TRBV5-1 and TRBV20-1 among them.

Antigens of these TCRs are unknown. TCR beta libraries were prepared from cDNA with unique molecular identifiers. TCRdb re-analysed the PCR reads in MiXCR, keeping a single row per CDR3 protein. Of some 700,000 distinct CDR3 sequences detected, approximately 59% appear once; the ten largest clones hold around 10%. Material: blood. Every receptor here comes from a girl aged 2 to 10 with multiple sclerosis.

The gene calls are TRBV4-1 and TRBJ2-1; 12 nucleotides line up with TRBD2. The CDR3 covers 16 residues. Looked up from germline, CDR1 is MGHRA and CDR2 is YSYEKL. Trimming took 0 bases from V and 9 from J; bases not matched to a gene: 6. The CDR3 sequence is CASSQEALAGGGEQFF. CDR3 nucleotides: TGCGCCAGCAGCCAAGAAGCACTAGCGGGGGGTGGTGAGCAGTTCTTC.

This chain joins TRBV28 and TRBJ1-4; 9 bases fit TRBD1. With V trimmed by 5 bases and J by 3 bases, 4 bases remained unmatched. CDR3 length equals 15 residues. The germline V gene has CDR1 MDHEN and CDR2 SYDVKM. In DNA form, the CDR3 reads TGTGCCAGCAGTCCCGGGACAGGGCCTAATGAAAAACTGTTTTTT. Its protein product is CASSPGTGPNEKLFF.

The J gene is TRBJ1-1, the V gene TRBV11-2, with TRBD1 as a possible D gene (6 bases). Germline CDR1 SGHAT, CDR2 FQNNGV. Trimming removed 6 bases from V and 1 base from J, with 12 bases in between. The CDR3 length is 14 residues. The CDR3 is CASRLTGPNTEAFF. DNA for the CDR3: TGTGCCAGCAGACTCACAGGGCCGAACACTGAAGCTTTCTTT.

The rearrangement links TRBV6-6 to TRBJ2-7, with TRBD1 matching 9 bases. The CDR3 contains 14 residues. Trimming took 7 bases from V and 4 from J; bases not matched to a gene: 8. Per germline, CDR1 MNHNY and CDR2 SVGAGI (reference sequence). The CDR3 coding sequence is TGTGCCAGCACACACAGGGGGCAAACTTACGAGCAGTACTTC. This gives the protein CASTHRGQTYEQYF.

This clonotype turned up a few times. The chain combines TRBV29-1 with TRBJ2-1; D is unresolved. The V gene's germline CDR1 is SQVTM and CDR2 ANQGSEA. Trimming pared 3 bases from V and 5 bases from J, leaving 14 bases between. The CDR3 totals 14 residues. CDR3 in DNA: TGCAGCGTTGACCCCATCCCCCGAAACAATGAGCAGTTCTTC. Its protein is CSVDPIPRNNEQFF.

This clonotype occurred many times. An end of the junction differs from the germline gene, which may be a read error. The chain combines TRBV5-1 with TRBJ2-7; 11 bases align to TRBD2. Looked up from germline, CDR1 is SGHRS and CDR2 is YFSETQ. There are 14 residues in the CDR3. The CDR3 DNA is TGTGCCAGCAGCTTGGGGACTAGCGGCTACGAGCAGTACTTC. Its protein is CASSLGTSGYEQYF.

The chain uses TRBV27 and TRBJ2-1, with 9 positions matching TRBD1. The CDR3 totals 15 residues. CDR1 MNHEY and CDR2 SMNVEV come from the germline V gene (reference sequence). V trimming: 8 bases; J trimming: 5 bases; junction bases outside the gene matches: 10. CDR3 sequence reads: CASARGQGINNEQFF. CDR3 nucleotide sequence: TGTGCCAGCGCTAGGGGACAGGGAATTAACAATGAGCAGTTCTTC.

This clonotype has a handful of counts. The rearrangement uses TRBV12-5 and TRBJ2-7; 14 bases match TRBD2. This CDR3 is built from 15 residues. Losses at the gene ends were 4 bases for V and 4 bases for J; bases not matched to a gene: 3. The germline V gene has CDR1 LGHNT and CDR2 FRNRAP. CDR3 in amino acids: CASGSGTSGRYEQYF. The CDR3 bases are TGTGCTAGTGGTTCAGGGACTAGCGGGAGATACGAGCAGTACTTC.

This clonotype was recorded a few times. The V call is TRBV5-1, the J call TRBJ2-5; D possibly matches TRBD1 or TRBD2 (5 bases each). The germline V gene has CDR1 SGHRS and CDR2 YFSETQ. V gave up 5 bases and J gave up 6 bases, with 17 bases separating them. The CDR3 loop spans 14 amino acids. In nucleotides, the CDR3 is TGCGCCAGCAGTTCCGGGGCTCCCGAACAGACCCAGTACTTC. Its protein product is CASSSGAPEQTQYF.

The gene calls are TRBV7-9 and TRBJ2-5; D is possibly TRBD1 (6 bases). The germline V gene encodes CDR1 SEHNR and CDR2 FQNEAQ (reference sequence). The CDR3 has 19 residues. Trimming stripped 5 bases from V and 1 base from J, with 26 bases between. CDR3 region: CASSLRTAKTPTSQETQYF. The CDR3, as DNA: TGTGCCAGCAGCCTTAGGACAGCGAAGACACCGACCAGCCAAGAGACCCAGTACTTC. Together with reference TRBV7-9 and TRBJ2-5, the CDR3 gives the full variable domain: DTGVSQNPRHKITKRGQNVTFRCDPISEHNRLYWYRQTLGQGPEFLTYFQNEAQLEKSRLLSDRFSAERPKGSFSTLEIQRTEQGDSAMYLCASSLRTAKTPTSQETQYFGPGTRLLVL.

This chain links TRBV15 with TRBJ2-3; maybe TRBD2 (6 bases). This CDR3 comprises 14 residues. Germline V gives CDR1 LNHNV, CDR2 YYDKDF (reference sequence). V lost 4 bases and J 2 bases, leaving 10 bases between the germline ends. Here the CDR3 DNA reads TGTGCCACCAGCACCCGGGGGAACACAGATACGCAGTATTTT. Translating it yields CATSTRGNTDTQYF.

The gene calls are TRBV29-1 and TRBJ2-5; tentatively, D is TRBD2 (6 bases). Germline values: CDR1 SQVTM, CDR2 ANQGSEA. CDR3 length equals 14 residues. The V gene lost 6 bases and the J gene lost 5 bases, with 19 bases spanning the gap. CDR3 residues: CSVKGGRSGETQYF. As DNA, the CDR3 is TGCAGCGTAAAAGGTGGGAGGAGTGGCGAGACCCAGTACTTC. Full variable domain (rest looked up from reference TRBV29-1 and TRBJ2-5): SAVISQKPSRDICQRGTSLTIQCQVDSQVTMMFWYRQQPGQSLTLIATANQGSEATYESGFVIDKFPISRPNLTFSTLTVSNMSPEDSSIYLCSVKGGRSGETQYFGPGTRLLVL.

This clonotype was detected only once. This chain links TRBV6-6 with TRBJ2-1; D call uncertain. Per the germline V gene, CDR1 is MNHNY and CDR2 is SVGAGI (reference sequence). V was trimmed by 2 bases and J by 0 bases, leaving 5 bases between them. This CDR3 region has 14 residues. The DNA of the CDR3 is TGTGCCAGCAGTTACCAGGTCTCCTACAATGAGCAGTTCTTC. Protein: CASSYQVSYNEQFF.

This chain uses TRBV10-3 with TRBJ2-1, with TRBD2 identical over 9 bases. Germline CDR1 and CDR2: ENHRY and SYGVKD. Germline trimming cut 6 bases from V and 5 bases from J; bases unmatched to any gene: 11. CDR3 length equals 16 residues. CDR3 bases: TGTGCCATCAGGGCAAATAGCGGGAGAGCAGACAATGAGCAGTTCTTC. This codes for CAIRANSGRADNEQFF.

The rearrangement joins TRBV20-1 to TRBJ1-3; D remains ambiguous. Germline loops: CDR1 DFQATT, CDR2 SNEGSKA (reference sequence). V lost 6 bases, J lost 0 bases, and 12 bases lay in between. The CDR3 has 14 residues. The CDR3 loop is CSAARVVSGNTIYF. CDR3 sequence (DNA): TGCAGTGCAGCCCGGGTCGTCTCTGGAAACACCATATATTTT.

The chain links TRBV2 to TRBJ1-2; D unclear. V was cut by 4 bases and J by 6 bases, with 12 bases left in between. The germline V gene encodes CDR1 SNHLY and CDR2 FYNNEI. The CDR3 has 13 amino acids. The CDR3 DNA follows: TGTGCCAGCAGTGTCTCCGGGCCCCATGGCTACACCTTC. Its translation: CASSVSGPHGYTF.

This clonotype appeared a few times. The V call is TRBV29-1, the J call TRBJ1-1; D is possibly TRBD1 (5 bases). Trimming removed 7 bases from V and 3 bases from J, with 24 bases in between. CDR1 and CDR2 from the germline V gene are SQVTM and ANQGSEA. The CDR3 contains 16 residues. CDR3 amino acids: CSAQHTRDGRDTEAFF. CDR3 nucleotide sequence: TGCAGCGCACAACATACAAGGGACGGGAGAGACACTGAAGCTTTCTTT.

The chain couples TRBV3-1 to TRBJ2-5, with a possible D match to TRBD2 (6 bases). This CDR3 comprises 15 residues. Per germline, CDR1 LGHDT and CDR2 YNNKEL (reference sequence). Trimming left V 1 base short and J 3 bases short, with 12 bases between. In nucleotides, the CDR3 is TGTGCCAGCAGCCAAGGACTAGACGTGAAAGAGACCCAGTACTTC. Translating gives CASSQGLDVKETQYF.

V gene TRBV11-3 combines with J gene TRBJ2-1; the D is unclear. Gene TRBJ2-7 matches the end of the DNA better, so the J call may be wrong. Germline CDR1 reads SGHNT; CDR2 reads YENEEA. CDR3 length: 14 amino acids. Here the CDR3 reads CASSQTGVYNEQYF. The CDR3 DNA sequence: TGTGCCAGCAGCCAGACTGGGGTATACAATGAGCAGTACTTC.

The V call is TRBV29-1, the J call TRBJ2-2, with TRBD1 as a possible D gene (5 bases). Looked up from germline, CDR1 is SQVTM and CDR2 is ANQGSEA. The CDR3 runs to 13 residues. The ends were cut back, 0 bases at V and 7 bases at J, with 9 bases in the middle. The CDR3 DNA reads TGCAGCGTTGAAGAAGGGGTAAGCGGGGAGCTGTTTTTT. Amino acids: CSVEEGVSGELFF.

V is TRBV7-6 and J is TRBJ2-7; no clear D gene. Trimming took off 3 bases at V and 2 bases at J, with 14 bases between the two ends. In germline, CDR1 is SGHVS, CDR2 FNYEAQ. This CDR3 is built from 15 residues. CDR3 sequence reads: CASSLILIRTYEQYF. The CDR3 DNA follows: TGTGCCAGCAGCTTGATCCTTATACGCACCTACGAGCAGTACTTC.

The chain couples TRBV5-1 to TRBJ2-3; D ambiguous. V was clipped by 0 bases and J by 4 bases, with 6 bases between them. The CDR3 has 13 amino acids. Germline CDR1 SGHRS, CDR2 YFSETQ. The CDR3, as DNA: TGCGCCAGCAGCTTGGAGGCTTCAGATACGCAGTATTTT. Amino acid sequence: CASSLEASDTQYF.

This clonotype showed up just a few times. This chain joins TRBV27 and TRBJ1-4; D is possibly TRBD1 (6 bases). V was clipped by 5 bases and J by 5 bases, with 12 bases between them. This CDR3 spans 14 amino acids. In germline, CDR1 is MNHEY, CDR2 SMNVEV (reference sequence). CDR3 in DNA: TGTGCCAGCAGTCCCACAGGGTTAAATGAAAAACTGTTTTTT. It specifies CASSPTGLNEKLFF.

The V call is TRBV5-1, the J call TRBJ2-1; no clear D. Germline assignment: CDR1 SGHRS and CDR2 YFSETQ. V lost 0 bases and J lost 5, with 12 bases in between. The CDR3 extends over 15 amino acids. CDR3 sequence: CASSLAPQPDNEQFF. For the CDR3, the DNA is TGCGCCAGCAGCTTGGCCCCTCAACCCGACAATGAGCAGTTCTTC. The complete variable domain, with remaining parts taken from reference TRBV5-1 and TRBJ2-1, reads KAGVTQTPRYLIKTRGQQVTLSCSPISGHRSVSWYQQTPGQGLQFLFEYFSETQRNKGNFPGRFSGRQFSNSRSEMNVSTLELGDSALYLCASSLAPQPDNEQFFGPGTRLTVL.

The gene calls are TRBV3-1 and TRBJ1-1; D is unresolved. V lost 1 base to trimming and J lost 4 bases, with 4 bases between them. The CDR3 is 12 amino acids. Germline V lookup: CDR1 LGHDT, CDR2 YNNKEL (reference sequence). Here the CDR3 reads CASSQGSTEAFF. CDR3 bases: TGTGCCAGCAGCCAAGGGAGCACTGAAGCTTTCTTT.

This clonotype came up a few times. The J gene is TRBJ2-1, the V gene TRBV5-1, with TRBD2 as a possible D gene (6 bases). This CDR3 spans 13 amino acids. Trimming removed 4 bases at V and 10 bases at J, with 15 bases between. The germline gives CDR1 SGHRS, CDR2 YFSETQ. The CDR3 nucleotides read TGCGCCAGCAGCCCTAAACTGGCGGGGGAGCAGTTCTTC. Its protein is CASSPKLAGEQFF.